This is a list of T cell receptor beta chains from one sample in a study of T-cell reconstitution after alpha-beta-depleted transplantation in children. TCRdb fed the PCR reads into MiXCR, producing one record per CDR3 protein. The repertoire includes roughly 400,000 distinct CDR3 sequences, roughly 43% of them detected once, and 27% sits in the top ten. Here the sequenced sample was PBMCs, taken before TCRalphabeta/CD19-depleted stem cell transplant. Receptor source: a girl aged 2 to 9 with aplastic anemia, due to receive a stem cell transplant. CDR3s include the opening cysteine and the closing phenylalanine or tryptophan. A D gene is named only where the DNA matches it firmly. Rows give clone size only sometimes, using once, few, many, or a class for an expanded clone.

>few|TRBV11-1|TRBJ2-1|TRBD2
CASSSALDRRLGGGYNEQFF
TGTGCCAGCAGCTCAGCGCTGGACAGACGCCTAGGCGGGGGGTACAATGAGCAGTTCTTC
>.|TRBV5-1|TRBJ2-3|.
CASSPDNTDTQYF
TGCGCCAGCAGCCCGGACAATACAGATACGCAGTATTTT
>many|TRBV7-9|TRBJ2-1|TRBD2
CASSLRTSGRPDEQFF
TGTGCCAGCAGCCTCCGGACTAGCGGGAGGCCGGATGAGCAGTTCTTC
>.|TRBV5-4|TRBJ2-7|.
CASSRPISPYEQYF
TGTGCCAGCAGCCGGCCCATTTCCCCCTACGAGCAGTACTTC
>many|TRBV9|TRBJ2-7|.
CASSVDLGSYEQYF
TGTGCCAGCAGCGTAGATCTGGGCTCCTACGAGCAGTACTTC
>.|TRBV11-2|TRBJ1-5|.
CASSLAGVNQPQHF
TGTGCCAGCAGCTTAGCAGGAGTCAATCAGCCCCAGCATTTT
>.|TRBV5-1|TRBJ2-3|TRBD2
CASSSARGSNGDTQYF
TGCGCCAGCAGCTCTGCTCGCGGGAGCAATGGAGATACGCAGTATTTT
>many|TRBV3-1|TRBJ2-3|.
CASSRPGADTQYF
TGTGCCAGCAGCCGACCAGGGGCAGATACGCAGTATTTT
>once|TRBV3-1|TRBJ1-1|.
CASSLRPGHMNTEAFF
TGTGCCAGCAGCCTAAGACCGGGACACATGAACACTGAAGCTTTCTTT
>.|TRBV12-3/TRBV12-4|TRBJ2-7|TRBD2
CTSSFKKPGLAATGEQYF
TGTACCAGCAGTTTCAAGAAACCGGGACTAGCGGCTACGGGCGAGCAGTACTTC
>many|TRBV20-1|TRBJ2-1|.
CSAQEGIYNEQFF
TGCAGTGCTCAGGAAGGTATCTACAATGAGCAGTTCTTC
>many|TRBV12-3/TRBV12-4|TRBJ2-1|TRBD2
CASSLLAEHYNEQFF
TGTGCCAGCAGTTTACTAGCGGAGCACTACAATGAGCAGTTCTTC
>.|TRBV12-3/TRBV12-4|TRBJ2-5|.
CASSFGGLAQETQYF
TGTGCCAGCAGTTTCGGAGGACTGGCGCAAGAGACCCAGTACTTC
>.|TRBV28|TRBJ1-5|.
CASLGQLWQPQHF
TGTGCCAGCCTCGGTCAGCTCTGGCAGCCCCAGCATTTT
>many|TRBV7-9|TRBJ1-6|.
CASSFRGRGNNSPLHF
TGTGCCAGCAGCTTCAGGGGCAGGGGCAATAATTCACCCCTCCACTTT
>once|TRBV27|TRBJ1-1|.
CASSPLGGEAFF
TGTGCCAGCAGTCCCCTGGGCGGGGAAGCTTTCTTT
>many|TRBV20-1|TRBJ2-5|.
CSAIEETQYF
TGCAGTGCTATCGAAGAGACCCAGTACTTC
>.|TRBV5-1|TRBJ2-1|TRBD2
CASTFGTSGNEQFF
TGCGCCAGCACCTTTGGGACTAGCGGTAATGAGCAGTTCTTC
>many|TRBV7-9|TRBJ2-1|TRBD1
CASSSNRDSLGNEQFF
TGTGCCAGCAGCTCCAACCGGGACAGTTTAGGGAATGAGCAGTTCTTC
>.|TRBV5-6|TRBJ2-5|TRBD1
CASSSRTGGRTQYF
TGTGCCAGCAGCTCCCGGACAGGTGGACGGACCCAGTACTTC
>few|TRBV6-6|TRBJ1-1|.
CASSYSTSTEAFF
TGTGCCAGCAGTTACTCCACGAGCACTGAAGCTTTCTTT
>.|TRBV7-2|TRBJ2-1|.
CASSSTGPAYNEQFF
TGTGCCAGCAGCTCGACGGGACCAGCCTACAATGAGCAGTTCTTC
>.|TRBV12-3/TRBV12-4|TRBJ1-5|.
CASSRRGGPISNQPQHF
TGTGCCAGCAGTCGGCGAGGCGGCCCTATTAGCAATCAGCCCCAGCATTTT
>.|TRBV9|TRBJ1-1|.
CASSLDGRGTEAFF
TGTGCCAGCAGCCTGGACGGGCGGGGCACTGAAGCTTTCTTT
>once|TRBV30|TRBJ2-5|.
CAWSVRRRTQYF
TGTGCCTGGAGTGTCCGGAGGAGGACCCAGTACTTC
>once|TRBV28|TRBJ2-7|TRBD1
CASSRTGDGSYEQYF
TGTGCCAGCAGCCGCACAGGGGATGGCTCCTACGAGCAGTACTTC
>few|TRBV6-5|TRBJ2-2|.
CASSYRAFDDTGELFF
TGTGCCAGCAGTTACCGGGCGTTCGACGACACCGGGGAGCTGTTTTTT
>.|TRBV27|TRBJ2-3|.
CASSPPRETDTQYF
TGTGCCAGCAGTCCCCCCCGAGAGACAGATACGCAGTATTTT
>few|TRBV3-1|TRBJ2-7|TRBD1
CATSQAGQGYVLSYEQYF
TGTGCCACCAGCCAAGCGGGACAGGGGTATGTGCTCTCCTACGAGCAGTACTTC
>.|TRBV18|TRBJ1-4|.
CASSLDSNEKLFF
TGTGCCAGCTCACTTGACAGTAATGAAAAACTGTTTTTT
>.|TRBV28|TRBJ2-2|.
CASRERTRDGELFF
TGTGCCAGCAGGGAACGGACGAGGGACGGGGAGCTGTTTTTT
>many|TRBV7-9|TRBJ2-1|TRBD2
CASSPRWGGANEQFF
TGTGCCAGCAGCCCCCGCTGGGGAGGGGCAAATGAGCAGTTCTTC
>few|TRBV5-1|TRBJ2-1|.
CASSLDGGLYNEQFF
TGCGCCAGCAGCTTGGACGGGGGGCTCTACAATGAGCAGTTCTTC
>few|TRBV27|TRBJ1-5|TRBD1
CASRPGTGNNQPQHF
TGTGCCAGCAGACCCGGGACAGGGAACAATCAGCCCCAGCATTTT
>few|TRBV7-9|TRBJ2-3|.
CASTGLRTDTQYF
TGTGCCAGCACGGGGCTACGCACAGATACGCAGTATTTT
>.|TRBV7-3|TRBJ1-4|TRBD1
CASSLTGTGGAGEKLFF
TGTGCCAGCAGCTTAACCGGGACAGGGGGCGCGGGGGAAAAACTGTTTTTT
>.|TRBV5-1|TRBJ2-1|.
CASSLGEAYNEQFF
TGCGCCAGCAGCTTGGGGGAAGCCTACAATGAGCAGTTCTTC
>few|TRBV6-2/TRBV6-3|TRBJ2-1|TRBD2
CASSYSSTSGSREFF
TGTGCCAGCAGTTACTCATCGACTAGCGGGAGTCGGGAGTTCTTC
>.|TRBV12-3/TRBV12-4|TRBJ1-2|TRBD1
CASTLGQGEGGYTF
TGTGCCAGCACTCTTGGACAGGGGGAAGGTGGCTACACCTTC
>.|TRBV12-3/TRBV12-4|TRBJ1-4|TRBD1
CASSLDRGRKKLFF
TGTGCCAGCAGTTTAGACAGGGGGCGGAAAAAACTGTTTTTT
>few|TRBV3-1|TRBJ2-4|.
CASSRDPINIQYF
TGTGCCAGCAGCCGGGACCCTATAAACATTCAGTACTTC
>.|TRBV6-5|TRBJ2-7|.
CASSSPTSTYEQYF
TGTGCCAGCAGTTCCCCTACATCTACCTACGAGCAGTACTTC
>many|TRBV12-3/TRBV12-4|TRBJ2-3|TRBD2
CASSLRTSGRADTQYF
TGTGCCAGCAGTTTGAGGACTAGCGGGAGAGCAGATACGCAGTATTTT
>.|TRBV30|TRBJ2-5|.
CAWSNNLARETQYF
TGTGCCTGGAGCAACAACCTAGCGCGAGAGACCCAGTACTTC
>.|TRBV5-1|TRBJ2-7|.
CASSLLEVGSGYEQYF
TGCGCCAGCAGCTTGTTGGAGGTCGGTTCGGGCTACGAGCAGTACTTC
>.|TRBV6-1|TRBJ1-2|.
CASRNPDTYGYTF
TGTGCCAGCAGAAACCCAGATACCTATGGCTACACCTTC
>few|TRBV28|TRBJ2-7|.
CASHGTSAEQYF
TGTGCCAGCCACGGGACCTCGGCCGAGCAGTACTTC
>.|TRBV12-3/TRBV12-4|TRBJ1-2|.
CASSTMGGGSYGYTF
TGTGCCAGCAGTACGATGGGGGGGGGAAGTTATGGCTACACCTTC
>once|TRBV5-1|TRBJ2-7|.
CASSSRDATSYEQYF
TGCGCCAGCAGCTCCCGGGACGCAACCTCCTACGAGCAGTACTTC
>.|TRBV5-1|TRBJ2-1|.
CASSLDLPRTYNEQFF
TGCGCCAGCAGCTTGGATCTACCCAGGACCTACAATGAGCAGTTCTTT
>few|TRBV27|TRBJ2-3|TRBD1
CASSPIDRVTDTQYF
TGTGCCAGCAGTCCGATCGACAGGGTCACAGATACGCAGTATTTT
>.|TRBV18|TRBJ1-5|.
CASSPGMLEPQHF
TGTGCCAGCTCACCCGGTATGTTGGAGCCCCAGCATTTT
>.|TRBV28|TRBJ2-3|.
CASSPFWNSGTQYF
TGTGCCAGCAGCCCATTTTGGAATAGTGGTACGCAGTATTTT
>many|TRBV7-2|TRBJ2-1|TRBD2
CASSLRIAGRSNEQFF
TGTGCCAGCAGCTTAAGGATAGCGGGACGTAGCAATGAGCAGTTCTTC
>.|TRBV7-9|TRBJ2-3|TRBD2
CASSLGFTSGRDTQYF
TGTGCCAGCAGCTTAGGTTTTACTAGCGGTAGAGATACGCAGTATTTT